The sequence of this T cell receptor beta chain was determined in a study of T cell responses to AZD1222 COVID-19 vaccine. Study-wide results and caveats: Two doses of AZD1222 preceded a rise in Spike-specific TCR breadth and depth.

CDR1 is SGHTA, CDR2 FQGNSA, per germline. CDR3 length: 13 residues. J lost 4 bases, V lost 4 bases, and 1 base had no gene match. Recipients boosted at about 4 weeks or about 12 weeks are pooled. Sequencing used immunoSEQ multiplex PCR; TCRdb keeps in-frame clones, though not all of them. The data show over 100,000 clones, 87% seen once. As concerns this clone: Antigen: not known.

This TCR derives from an adult who received the AZD1222 COVID-19 vaccine. V usage is TRBV7-2 and J usage is TRBJ1-5; 7 bases match TRBD1. The sample here was peripheral blood, taken 28 days after the second AZD1222 dose. CDR3 nucleotide sequence: TGTGCCAGCAGCTCGGGACAGAATCAGCCCCAGCATTTT. It translates to CASSSGQNQPQHF.